This T cell receptor (beta chain) was captured by sequencing in a study of PD-1 blockade in classical Hodgkin lymphoma. Findings and limits, study-wide: Relapsed/refractory patients reportedly had the lowest baseline TCR diversity, below newly diagnosed patients, who were below healthy donors.

The V segment lost 4 bases and the J segment 0 bases; nucleotides outside the gene matches: 10. Germline values: CDR1 ENHRY, CDR2 SYGVKD. The CDR3 is made up of 17 amino acids. This clone was observed once. Its antigen remains unidentified. The assay was immunoSEQ multiplex PCR, and TCRdb's table has in-frame clones only and misses some. In the table there are about 35,000 clones, about 89% of which are singletons. Time point denoted: newly diagnosed, previously untreated cHL patient sample. Thawed PBMCs yielded CD4+ T cells through magnetic negative selection. This TCR derives from a human donor with classical Hodgkin lymphoma. This rearrangement joins TRBV10-3 to TRBJ2-7; 9 nucleotides align to TRBD2. Sample: CD4+ T cells from blood. Here the CDR3 DNA reads TGTGCCATCAGTGGGGGGGCTAGCGGGACCAGCTCCTACGAGCAGTACTTC. This encodes CAISGGASGTSSYEQYF.